The source of this T cell receptor beta chain is a study of CD8 T cells in ankylosing spondylitis. Study-wide results and limits: The authors found the disease-linked clones to be CD8+ and relatively rare in peripheral blood.

There are 16 residues in the CDR3. Trimming removed 6 bases from V and 1 base from J; junction bases left unmatched: 8. In germline, CDR1 is MGHDK, CDR2 SYGVNS. TCRdb re-derived calls from the 5' RACE reads in MiXCR, one entry per CDR3 protein. This sample has 150,000 to 250,000 distinct CDR3 sequences; over 10% occur once, and the top ten carry about 15%. Remarks on this clonotype: Its antigen is as yet unknown.

This sequence joins TRBV25-1 and TRBJ2-2; 7 nucleotides agree with TRBD1. The sequenced sample was blood, either unsorted or a sorted T cell fraction (not recorded which). The sequence was collected from a male donor with ankylosing spondylitis or in good health (not recorded which). CDR3 residues: CASRSSGTVNTGELFF. Here the CDR3 DNA reads TGTGCCAGCAGATCATCCGGGACAGTGAACACCGGGGAGCTGTTTTTT.